A selection of T cell receptor beta chains follows, all from one sample in a study of blood T cell repertoires in COVID-19. The protocol was immunoSEQ multiplex PCR, while the TCRdb copy is restricted to in-frame clones and leaves out a portion. Here the sample spans some 150,000 clones, around 88% being singletons. Source material: PBMCs or T cells enriched from blood (not recorded which). These receptors all come from a woman aged 50 to 60 in a cohort exposed to, infected with or recovered from COVID-19 (not recorded which). Both conserved end residues are part of each CDR3. The D gene is left open where the match is weak. Expanded clones get a size class; other rows say once, few or many, or leave the size out.

d_call	clone_size	v_call	j_call	cdr3_aa	cdr3_nt
TRBD2	NA	TRBV3-1/TRBV3-2	TRBJ2-3	CASSAPLAGPADTQYF	TGTGCCAGCAGCGCACCTTTAGCGGGCCCAGCAGATACGCAGTATTTT
NA	NA	TRBV3-1/TRBV3-2	TRBJ2-7	CASSQGVAQHYEQYF	TGTGCCAGCAGCCAAGGTGTAGCTCAGCACTACGAGCAGTACTTC
TRBD1	NA	TRBV7-9	TRBJ1-2	CASSPTGGNYGYTF	TGTGCCAGCAGCCCGACAGGGGGGAACTATGGCTACACCTTC
NA	NA	TRBV24-1	TRBJ2-1	CATSDLPRNEQFF	TGTGCCACCAGTGACCTTCCGAGAAATGAGCAGTTCTTC
TRBD1	NA	TRBV11-2	TRBJ1-2	CASSPGQGSYTF	TGTGCCAGCAGCCCGGGACAGGGAAGCTACACCTTC
TRBD1	few	TRBV29-1	TRBJ1-1	CSVEDRGPEAFF	TGCAGCGTTGAGGACAGGGGCCCTGAAGCTTTCTTT
NA	NA	TRBV28	TRBJ2-3	CASSSPGTSTDTQYF	TGTGCCAGCAGTAGTCCGGGGACTAGCACAGATACGCAGTATTTT
NA	NA	TRBV9	TRBJ2-7	CASAPGWGAYEQYF	TGTGCCAGCGCTCCTGGGTGGGGGGCCTACGAGCAGTACTTC
TRBD1	NA	TRBV7-3	TRBJ2-1	CASSLGQGVSNEQFF	TGTGCCAGCAGCTTGGGACAGGGGGTTAGCAATGAGCAGTTCTTC
NA	NA	TRBV19	TRBJ2-7	CASSYRESRLLEQYF	TGTGCCAGTAGCTACAGGGAGTCACGTCTACTCGAGCAGTACTTC
NA	once	TRBV7-2	TRBJ2-7	CASSRRRGTYEQYF	TGTGCCAGCAGCCGCCGACGGGGGACCTACGAGCAGTACTTC
NA	NA	TRBV9	TRBJ1-4	CASSSSSSGFEKLFF	TGTGCCAGCAGCTCTTCTTCGAGCGGTTTTGAAAAACTGTTTTTT
TRBD1	NA	TRBV19	TRBJ1-1	CASLDPGTGNTEAFF	TGTGCCAGTTTAGACCCCGGGACAGGGAACACTGAAGCTTTCTTT
TRBD1	NA	TRBV5-1	TRBJ1-1	CASSFDQGAITEAFF	TGCGCCAGCAGCTTTGACCAGGGGGCGATTACTGAAGCTTTCTTT
NA	NA	TRBV12-3/TRBV12-4	TRBJ2-3	CASSLARLDTQYF	TGTGCCAGCAGTTTAGCGCGTTTGGATACGCAGTATTTT
TRBD2	NA	TRBV7-2	TRBJ2-5	CASSLSVGTSQETQYF	TGTGCCAGCAGCTTATCCGTGGGGACTAGTCAAGAGACCCAGTACTTC
NA	NA	TRBV5-4	TRBJ1-2	CASSFDQGNYGYTF	TGTGCCAGCAGCTTCGACCAGGGCAACTATGGCTACACCTTC
NA	NA	TRBV30	TRBJ2-1	CAWSQLAYEQFF	TGTGCCTGGAGCCAACTAGCCTATGAGCAGTTCTTC
TRBD1	NA	TRBV7-9	TRBJ2-5	CASSTYRDRDETQYF	TGTGCCAGCAGCACCTACCGGGACAGGGATGAGACCCAGTACTTC
NA	NA	TRBV6-5	TRBJ1-1	CASLDSRIQAFF	TGTGCCAGCCTAGATTCTAGGATTCAAGCTTTCTTT
TRBD1	NA	TRBV19	TRBJ2-1	CASSTGGGSSYNEQFF	TGTGCCAGTAGCACAGGGGGCGGGAGCTCCTACAATGAGCAGTTCTTC
NA	NA	TRBV7-9	TRBJ1-4	CASSLAGAGEKLFF	TGTGCCAGCAGCTTAGCAGGGGCAGGAGAAAAACTGTTTTTT
NA	NA	TRBV2	TRBJ1-4	CASSRGVDEKLFF	TGTGCCAGCAGCCGAGGTGTGGATGAAAAACTGTTTTTT
NA	once	TRBV5-5	TRBJ2-1	CASSLGQSSYNEQFF	TGTGCCAGCAGCTTGGGACAAAGCTCCTACAATGAGCAGTTCTTC
TRBD1	NA	TRBV28	TRBJ1-5	CASSLYGDSSNQPQHF	TGTGCCAGCAGTTTGTATGGGGACAGTAGCAATCAGCCCCAGCATTTT
NA	NA	TRBV28	TRBJ1-5	CASSLPPLREQPQHF	TGTGCCAGCAGTTTACCCCCCTTGAGGGAGCAGCCCCAGCATTTT
TRBD1	NA	TRBV24-1	TRBJ2-3	CATSRGTRGLTDTQYF	TGTGCCACCAGTCGGGGAACCAGGGGGCTCACAGATACGCAGTATTTT
TRBD2	NA	TRBV7-8	TRBJ2-3	CASSLAGTSGMTDTQYF	TGTGCCAGCAGCTTAGCCGGGACTAGCGGGATGACAGATACGCAGTATTTT
NA	NA	TRBV11-2	TRBJ1-5	CASSLNRDQPQHF	TGTGCCAGCAGCTTAAACAGAGATCAGCCCCAGCATTTT
NA	once	TRBV11-2	TRBJ2-7	CASSLDTYEQYF	TGTGCCAGCAGCTTAGATACCTACGAGCAGTACTTC
TRBD1	NA	TRBV29-1	TRBJ1-2	CSVLGRGRGYGYTF	TGCAGCGTTTTAGGCAGGGGGCGCGGCTATGGCTACACCTTC
TRBD1	few	TRBV4-3	TRBJ1-5	CASSQRTGGNQPQHF	TGCGCCAGCAGCCAAAGGACAGGGGGCAATCAGCCCCAGCATTTT
NA	NA	TRBV21-1	TRBJ2-5	CASNLRDRETQETQYF	TGTGCCAGCAACCTAAGGGACAGGGAGACACAAGAGACCCAGTACTTC
TRBD2	NA	TRBV2	TRBJ2-7	CASRRQSGASYEQYF	TGTGCCAGCAGGCGTCAGAGCGGGGCCTCCTACGAGCAGTACTTC
NA	NA	TRBV12-5	TRBJ1-1	CASGFVGGTEAFF	TGTGCTAGTGGTTTCGTAGGAGGCACTGAAGCTTTCTTT
NA	NA	TRBV4-2	TRBJ2-1	CASSQVYSAEQFF	TGTGCCAGCAGCCAAGTTTACTCCGCAGAGCAGTTCTTC
TRBD1	NA	TRBV25-1	TRBJ1-2	CASSGQGVGGYTF	TGTGCCAGCAGTGGACAGGGAGTCGGTGGCTACACCTTC
NA	NA	TRBV7-2	TRBJ2-2	CASSLAEQNTGELFF	TGTGCCAGCAGCTTAGCGGAGCAGAACACCGGGGAGCTGTTTTTT
NA	NA	TRBV2	TRBJ1-2	CASSERQAGYGYTF	TGTGCCAGCAGTGAACGACAGGCGGGCTATGGCTACACCTTC
NA	NA	TRBV20-1	TRBJ2-5	CSALRGETQYF	TGCAGTGCTCTCAGGGGAGAGACCCAGTACTTC
TRBD1	NA	TRBV10-3	TRBJ1-2	CAISEGTGSRFNYGYTF	TGTGCCATCAGTGAAGGGACAGGGTCACGCTTCAACTATGGCTACACCTTC
NA	few	TRBV7-9	TRBJ1-2	CASSLPGLQFNGYTF	TGTGCCAGCAGCTTACCGGGACTACAGTTTAATGGCTACACCTTC
NA	NA	TRBV3-1/TRBV3-2	TRBJ2-7	CASSQDRFYEQYF	TGTGCCAGCAGCCAAGACAGGTTCTACGAGCAGTACTTC
TRBD2	NA	TRBV4-2	TRBJ2-5	CASSVTGGGAGETQYF	TGTGCCAGCAGCGTAACAGGCGGGGGGGCCGGAGAGACCCAGTACTTC